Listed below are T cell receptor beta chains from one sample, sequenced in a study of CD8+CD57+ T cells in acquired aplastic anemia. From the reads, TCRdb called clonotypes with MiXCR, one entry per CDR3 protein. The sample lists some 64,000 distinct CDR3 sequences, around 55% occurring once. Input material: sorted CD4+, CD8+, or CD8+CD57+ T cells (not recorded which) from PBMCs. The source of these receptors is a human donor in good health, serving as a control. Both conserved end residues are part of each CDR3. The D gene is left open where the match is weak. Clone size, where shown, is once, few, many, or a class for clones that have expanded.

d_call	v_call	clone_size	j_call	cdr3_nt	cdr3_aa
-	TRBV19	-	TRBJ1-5	TGTGCCAGTAGACTGGACGTCCTTCGCAATCAGCCCCAGCATTTT	CASRLDVLRNQPQHF
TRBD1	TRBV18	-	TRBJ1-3	TGTGCCAGCTCAACAGGGGGTATATCTACGGGAAACACCATATATTTT	CASSTGGISTGNTIYF
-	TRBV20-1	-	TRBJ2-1	TGCAGTGCTAGAGATGGTTCCGGGAATGAGCAGTTCTTC	CSARDGSGNEQFF
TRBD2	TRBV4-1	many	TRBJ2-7	TGCGCCAGCAGCTCCTATGAGACTAGCGGGAGGGCCGAGCAGTACTTC	CASSSYETSGRAEQYF
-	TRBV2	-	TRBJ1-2	TGTGCCACCACGGGGGGCCCGTCTGGAAACACCTTC	CATTGGPSGNTF
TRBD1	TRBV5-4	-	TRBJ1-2	TGTGCCAGCAGCTCGCGGACAGGGACGAATGGTGGTAGCAGCTACACCTTC	CASSSRTGTNGGSSYTF
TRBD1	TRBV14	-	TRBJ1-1	TGTGCTAAAGACAGGGGGAACACTGAAGCTTTCTTT	CAKDRGNTEAFF
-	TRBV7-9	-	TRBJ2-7	TGTGCCAGCAGCTTGGCCACCACCTACGAGCAGTACTTC	CASSLATTYEQYF
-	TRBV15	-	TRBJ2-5	TGTGCCGCCGGAAGGGTGAGAAGCGCCGGGGAGACCCAGTACTTC	CAAGRVRSAGETQYF
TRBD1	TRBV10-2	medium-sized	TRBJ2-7	TGCGCCAGCAGTGAGCCCTGGACAGGTAACGAGCAGTACTTC	CASSEPWTGNEQYF
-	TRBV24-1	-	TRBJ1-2	TGTGCCACCAGTGATTTGCATGGTAAAGCGGACTATGGCTACACCTTC	CATSDLHGKADYGYTF
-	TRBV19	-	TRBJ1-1	TGTGCCAGTAAGGACATGAACACTGAAGCTTTCTTT	CASKDMNTEAFF
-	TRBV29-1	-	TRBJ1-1	TGCAGCGTCGAAGGGTGGGGGCGAGGTAGCACTGAAGCTTTCTTT	CSVEGWGRGSTEAFF
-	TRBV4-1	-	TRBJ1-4	TGCGCCAGCAGCCTGACAACTGCTAATGAAAGGCTGTTTTTT	CASSLTTANERLFF
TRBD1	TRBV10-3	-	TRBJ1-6	TGTACCATCAGTGAGGGGACAGGGGATTCACCCCTCCACTTT	CTISEGTGDSPLHF
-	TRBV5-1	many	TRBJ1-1	TGCGCCAGCAGCTTGTTTGGGTCTGGATCTGAAGCTTTCTTT	CASSLFGSGSEAFF
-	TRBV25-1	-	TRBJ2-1	TGTGCCAGCAGCTTGGCGGTGGGGGGAGGCCCTTACAATGAGCAGTTCTTC	CASSLAVGGGPYNEQFF
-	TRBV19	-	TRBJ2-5	TGTGCCAGTTCAGGAAGCTTGGCGGAGCAGCCCCAGTACTTC	CASSGSLAEQPQYF
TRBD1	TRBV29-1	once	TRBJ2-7	TGCAGCGGGGGACAGGGAGGCTACGAGCAGTACTTC	CSGGQGGYEQYF
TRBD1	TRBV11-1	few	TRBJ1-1	TGTGCCAGCAGCTTTAAACAGGGGAGGGAGAACACTGAAGCTTTCTTT	CASSFKQGRENTEAFF
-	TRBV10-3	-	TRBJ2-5	TGTGCCAGCAGCCAAGAAGTGAAGGGGACCCAGTACTTC	CASSQEVKGTQYF
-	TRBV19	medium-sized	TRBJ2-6	TGTGCCAGTAGTATAGCCGGGTCTGGGGCCAACGTCCTGACTTTC	CASSIAGSGANVLTF
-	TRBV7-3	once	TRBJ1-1	TGTGCCAGCAGCTTGTATTGGCGGAACACTGAAGCTTTCTTT	CASSLYWRNTEAFF
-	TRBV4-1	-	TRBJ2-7	TGCGCCAGCAGCAGTCCAAGTAGCTCCTACGAGCAGTACTTC	CASSSPSSSYEQYF
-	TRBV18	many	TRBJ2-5	TGTGCCAGCTCACGCGGTACAGAGACCCAGTACTTC	CASSRGTETQYF
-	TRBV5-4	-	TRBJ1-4	TGTGCCAGCAGCTTGGCAACGGCAGGGTGGACTTTT	CASSLATAGWTF
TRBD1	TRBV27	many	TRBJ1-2	TGTGCCAGCAGTTTTAAGGGGGCCAACTATGGCTACACCTTC	CASSFKGANYGYTF
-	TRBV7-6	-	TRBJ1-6	TGTGCCAGCAGCCAGGGACGGAATTCACCCCTCCACTTT	CASSQGRNSPLHF
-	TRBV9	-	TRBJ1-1	TGCGCCAGCGGCGTGACAGGATTCACTGAAGCTTTCTTT	CASGVTGFTEAFF
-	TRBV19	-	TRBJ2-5	TGTGCCAGTACCCTCGGAGGGGGGGGCGGGGAGACCCAGTACTTC	CASTLGGGGGETQYF
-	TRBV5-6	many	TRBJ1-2	TGTGCCAGCAGCTTGGTTCCCGGGACAATCGGCGACTACACCTTC	CASSLVPGTIGDYTF
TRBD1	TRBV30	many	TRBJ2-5	TGTGCCTGGAGTGGCCGGGACAGAGAGTACTTC	CAWSGRDREYF